This T cell receptor beta chain was captured by sequencing in a study of cytomegalovirus exposure and HLA in healthy donors. PCR primers comprised 60 Vbeta and 13 Jbeta primers. Some clones are missing from TCRdb's copy, which holds only in-frame ones; the method was immunoSEQ multiplex PCR. The sample includes approximately 73,000 clones, 60% to 80% of them seen just once. This CDR3 has 11 residues. Germline CDR1 and CDR2: DFQATT and SNEGSKA (reference sequence). V shed 6 bases and J 5 bases; nucleotides not matched to a gene: 3. The sequence came from a woman aged 40 to 55 in good health and CMV-seropositive. The chain recombines TRBV20-1 with TRBJ1-1; 7 nucleotides match TRBD1. The sequencing sample was made of PBMCs. CDR3 in amino acids: CSASTGTEAFF. The CDR3 bases are TGCAGTGCCTCGACAGGGACTGAAGCTTTCTTT.